A single sample gave rise to the 13 T cell receptor beta chains below, sequenced in a study of OX40 agonist ivuxolimab in advanced cancers. Clones were sequenced by immunoSEQ multiplex PCR, and TCRdb holds only the in-frame ones, with some missing. The repertoire holds tens of thousands of clones, with more than 75% as singletons. The material was CD4+ or CD8+ T cells sorted from blood, obtained in a trial of the OX40 agonist ivuxolimab. These receptors all come from an adult with an advanced solid tumor such as melanoma, head and neck, liver or kidney cancer.

V gene TRBV4-1 combines with J gene TRBJ2-7; tentative D call: TRBD2 (5 bases). CDR3 length: 14 amino acids. Germline lookup yields CDR1 MGHRA and CDR2 YSYEKL. Trimming stripped 1 base from V and 1 base from J, with 8 bases between. The CDR3 sequence is CASSQAGISYEQYF. The CDR3 nucleotides are TGCGCCAGCAGCCAAGCCGGGATTTCCTACGAGCAGTACTTC.

By frequency in the sample, this clone is medium-sized (0.01 to 0.1%). The CDR3 coding sequence is TGCGCCAGCAGCTTGGTTCCAGGCCTCTACGAGCAGTACTTC. It is translated as CASSLVPGLYEQYF. The genes are TRBV5-1 and TRBJ2-7; D call uncertain. The CDR3 covers 14 residues. Per germline, CDR1 SGHRS and CDR2 YFSETQ. The V gene lost 0 bases and the J gene lost 3 bases, with 10 bases spanning the gap.

The DNA of the CDR3 is TGTGCCGGGCGAGCGGGAGGGCAGGGGAATGAGCAGTTCTTC. This gives the protein CAGRAGGQGNEQFF. This sequence joins TRBV10-3 and TRBJ2-1, with 10 bases aligning to TRBD2. Germline loops: CDR1 ENHRY, CDR2 SYGVKD. The V segment lost 11 bases and the J segment 7 bases; nucleotides outside the gene matches: 11. CDR3 length: 14 residues.

V and J are TRBV10-2 and TRBJ2-4; a possible D gene is TRBD2 (5 bases). This CDR3 has 14 residues. V lost 4 bases and J lost 2, with 9 bases in between. In germline, CDR1 is WSHSY, CDR2 SAAADI. CDR3 bases: TGCGCCAGCAGTGTCCGGGATTCCAAAAACATTCAGTACTTC. Translated: CASSVRDSKNIQYF.

This clone has more than one count but fewer than ten. The chain uses TRBV5-1 and TRBJ2-7; TRBD1 aligns across 7 bases. The germline V gene has CDR1 SGHRS and CDR2 YFSETQ. V was pared by 4 bases and J by 4 bases, with 8 bases of the junction left unmatched. The CDR3 is made up of 14 amino acids. In DNA, the CDR3 is TGCGCCAGCAGCGCAGGGACAGCCGGTTACGAGCAGTACTTC. Encoded protein: CASSAGTAGYEQYF.

This chain connects TRBV5-1 to TRBJ1-2, with 9 bases lining up with TRBD1. The V gene's germline CDR1 is SGHRS and CDR2 YFSETQ. J gave up 5 bases and V 0 bases, and 14 bases lay outside the gene matches. The CDR3 has 18 amino acids. CDR3 sequence reads: CASSLEGQGPPRWYGYTF. In nucleotides, the CDR3 is TGCGCCAGCAGCTTGGAGGGACAGGGACCTCCCAGGTGGTATGGCTACACCTTC. Based on the CDR3 plus reference TRBV5-1 and TRBJ1-2, the full variable domain is KAGVTQTPRYLIKTRGQQVTLSCSPISGHRSVSWYQQTPGQGLQFLFEYFSETQRNKGNFPGRFSGRQFSNSRSEMNVSTLELGDSALYLCASSLEGQGPPRWYGYTFGSGTRLTVV.

V is TRBV5-4 and J is TRBJ1-1; unclear D gene. Germline-derived CDR1 and CDR2 are SGHNT and YYREEE (reference sequence). The CDR3 spans 13 residues. Trimming took off 2 bases at V and 1 base at J, with 6 bases between the two ends. The CDR3 spells CASSFSRNTEAFF. The CDR3 region has the DNA TGTGCCAGCAGCTTTTCTCGGAACACTGAAGCTTTCTTT.

The chain carries TRBV5-5 and TRBJ2-2; 10 bases match TRBD1. J gave up 6 bases and V 2 bases, and 7 bases lay outside the gene matches. CDR3 length: 16 residues. Per the germline V gene, CDR1 is SGHKS and CDR2 is YYEKEE (reference sequence). CDR3 protein: CASSLSGQGVSGELFF. The CDR3 coding sequence is TGTGCCAGCAGCTTATCCGGACAGGGGGTTTCCGGGGAGCTGTTTTTT.

This sequence joins TRBV10-3 and TRBJ2-2; 11 positions agree with TRBD2. This CDR3 contains 17 residues. Germline V CDR1 and CDR2: ENHRY, SYGVKD. The junction had 5 bases not matched to a gene; V was cut back by 0 bases and J by 5 bases. The CDR3 loop reads CAISESLAGGGTGELFF. In DNA form, the CDR3 reads TGTGCCATCAGTGAGTCCCTAGCGGGAGGTGGGACCGGGGAGCTGTTTTTT.

This rearrangement joins TRBV2 to TRBJ1-5; D remains unclear. The CDR3 extends over 13 amino acids. Germline CDR1 reads SNHLY; CDR2 reads FYNNEI. The V gene lost 0 bases and the J gene lost 7 bases, with 7 bases spanning the gap. CDR3 sequence reads: CASSEALVQPQHF. In nucleotides, the CDR3 is TGTGCCAGCAGTGAAGCGCTTGTCCAGCCCCAGCATTTT. Full variable domain (outside the CDR3, taken from reference TRBV2 and TRBJ1-5): EPEVTQTPSHQVTQMGQEVILRCVPISNHLYFYWYRQILGQKVEFLVSFYNNEISEKSEIFDDQFSVERPDGSNFTLKIRSTKLEDSAMYFCASSEALVQPQHFGDGTRLSIL.

This rearrangement joins TRBV11-1 to TRBJ2-1; 9 bases agree with TRBD2. J gave up 7 bases and V 1 base, and 8 bases lay outside the gene matches. The CDR3 has 16 amino acids. The germline V gene encodes CDR1 SGHAT and CDR2 FQDESV (reference sequence). CDR3 sequence: CASSLVVAGVSNEQFF. The CDR3 DNA sequence: TGTGCCAGCAGCTTAGTGGTAGCGGGAGTTTCGAATGAGCAGTTCTTC.

The CDR3, as DNA: TGCGCCAGCAGCCAAGAAGTAAGGGGGTACGAGCAGTACTTC. Residues: CASSQEVRGYEQYF. The chain recombines TRBV4-1 with TRBJ2-7; possible D gene TRBD1, 6 bases. The V gene's germline CDR1 is MGHRA and CDR2 YSYEKL. Trimming stripped 0 bases from V and 4 bases from J, with 10 bases between. CDR3 length: 14 amino acids.

The chain uses TRBV7-9 and TRBJ1-1, with no clear D. This CDR3 is 14 amino acids long. Germline CDR1 reads SEHNR; CDR2 reads FQNEAQ (reference sequence). The V and J ends lost 2 bases and 1 base respectively, with 8 bases between them. Here the CDR3 reads CASSLRHQNTEAFF. In DNA form, the CDR3 reads TGTGCCAGCAGCTTACGACACCAGAACACTGAAGCTTTCTTT.